Below, 6 T cell receptor beta chains from the same sample are listed, as sequenced in a study of sequential checkpoint blockade in melanoma. Treatment here: randomized to nivolumab then ipilimumab (arm A) or the reverse (arm B). Profiled with immunoSEQ multiplex PCR; TCRdb holds only in-frame clones, not every one. Of 25,000 to 30,000 clones listed, 70% to 80% were seen once; the top ten hold roughly 23%. The sequenced sample was CD8+ T cells sorted from blood (inferred from file names), obtained from a patient given nivolumab and ipilimumab in sequence. The receptors originated from a human donor with melanoma.

This clone counts as medium-sized. The V call is TRBV14, the J call TRBJ1-4, with D unresolved. Germline CDR1 reads SGHDN; CDR2 reads FVKESK. Trimming pared 1 base from V and 10 bases from J, leaving 4 bases between. This CDR3 contains 11 residues. CDR3: CASSQGAKLFF. The CDR3 DNA sequence: TGTGCCAGCAGCCAAGGGGCAAAACTGTTTTTT.

The chain is built from TRBV11-1 and TRBJ2-1; no clear D gene. This CDR3 is 15 amino acids long. Trimming left V 3 bases short and J 4 bases short, with 13 bases between. CDR1 and CDR2 from the germline V gene are SGHAT and FQDESV (reference sequence). In nucleotides, the CDR3 is TGTGCCAGCAGCTTTAATCTGGCGGAGTACAATGAGCAGTTCTTC. As protein: CASSFNLAEYNEQFF.

The chain carries TRBV28 and TRBJ1-3, with no clear D. The germline V gene has CDR1 MDHEN and CDR2 SYDVKM. This CDR3 comprises 15 residues. Trimming pared 5 bases from V and 0 bases from J, leaving 11 bases between. The CDR3 reads CASSPWADSGNTIYF. CDR3 nucleotide sequence: TGTGCCAGCAGTCCCTGGGCCGACTCTGGAAACACCATATATTTT. Full variable domain (remainder filled in from reference TRBV28 and TRBJ1-3): DVKVTQSSRYLVKRTGEKVFLECVQDMDHENMFWYRQDPGLGLRLIYFSYDVKMKEKGDIPEGYSVSREKKERFSLILESASTNQTSMYLCASSPWADSGNTIYFGEGSWLTVV.

The V gene is TRBV27, the J gene TRBJ2-1; D may be TRBD2 (6 bases). Trimming took off 6 bases at V and 4 bases at J, with 19 bases between the two ends. In germline, CDR1 is MNHEY, CDR2 SMNVEV (reference sequence). The CDR3 extends over 16 amino acids. CDR3 loop: CASRMTGGSNYNEQFF. The CDR3 bases are TGTGCCAGCAGAATGACCGGGGGATCGAATTACAATGAGCAGTTCTTC.

This clone has just a few counts. The V gene is TRBV5-5, the J gene TRBJ2-1; D ambiguous. Trimming left V 4 bases short and J 2 bases short, with 7 bases between. CDR1 SGHKS and CDR2 YYEKEE come from the germline V gene (reference sequence). This CDR3 is built from 13 residues. CDR3: CASSIPPYNEQFF. The CDR3 coding sequence is TGTGCCAGCAGCATCCCTCCCTACAATGAGCAGTTCTTC.

A single count supports this clone. This chain connects TRBV25-1 to TRBJ1-2; TRBD1 aligns across 7 bases. Germline V gene lookup returns CDR1 MGHDK and CDR2 SYGVNS. Trimming removed 6 bases from V and 1 base from J; junction bases left unmatched: 11. The CDR3 runs to 16 residues. In DNA form, the CDR3 reads TGTGCCAGCAGATCTTCACATTGGGACAGTAACTATGGCTACACCTTC. Protein sequence: CASRSSHWDSNYGYTF.